The clone carrying this T cell receptor beta chain was recorded at least ten times. What it binds is not known. These data belong to a study of T cells after yellow fever vaccination. The overall study: Any fraction with a low cell number was prepared using SMART-Seq v4 Ultra Low Input. Study conclusions and caveats: Within FACS-sorted repertoires, abundant clonotypes contaminating from the bulk population could be present.

In making TCR cDNA, 5'RACE template switching added a universal primer site and UMIs to it. Each CDR3 protein gets one entry after TCRdb re-called the 5' RACE reads with MiXCR. Of about 320,000 distinct CDR3 sequences listed, approximately 4% were seen once; the top ten hold approximately 19%. Germline V gives CDR1 SGHTA, CDR2 FQGTGA. There are 16 residues in the CDR3. J was trimmed by 3 bases and V by 3 bases; bases with no gene match: 6. This TCR came from a man between 18 and 35 years old who received the YFV17D yellow fever vaccine. This specimen consisted of PBMCs, obtained 15 days after the yellow fever booster vaccination. The V gene is TRBV7-3, the J gene TRBJ2-1; TRBD2 matches at 9 bases. The CDR3 region is CASSLAGGLYYNEQFF. The CDR3 bases are TGTGCCAGCAGCTTGGCGGGGGGGCTTTACTACAATGAGCAGTTCTTC.